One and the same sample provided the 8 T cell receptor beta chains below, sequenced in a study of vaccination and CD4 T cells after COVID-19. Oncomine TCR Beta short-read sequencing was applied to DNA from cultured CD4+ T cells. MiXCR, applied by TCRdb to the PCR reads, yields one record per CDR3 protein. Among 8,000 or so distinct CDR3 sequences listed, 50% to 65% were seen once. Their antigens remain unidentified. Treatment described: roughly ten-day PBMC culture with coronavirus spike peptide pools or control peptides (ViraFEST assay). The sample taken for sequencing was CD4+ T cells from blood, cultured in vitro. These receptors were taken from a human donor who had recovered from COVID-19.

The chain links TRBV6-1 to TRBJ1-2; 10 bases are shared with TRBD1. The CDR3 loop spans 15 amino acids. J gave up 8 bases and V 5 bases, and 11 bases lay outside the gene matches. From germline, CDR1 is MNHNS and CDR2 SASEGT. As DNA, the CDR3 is TGTGCCAGCAGTCCCACCCTTGGGACAGGGGTCGGCTACACCTTC. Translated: CASSPTLGTGVGYTF.

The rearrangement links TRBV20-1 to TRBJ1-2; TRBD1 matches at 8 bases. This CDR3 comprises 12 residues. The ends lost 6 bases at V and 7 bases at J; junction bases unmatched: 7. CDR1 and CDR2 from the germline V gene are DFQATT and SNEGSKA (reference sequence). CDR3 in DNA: TGCAGTGCCTTGGACAGGGTGGGTGGCTACACCTTC. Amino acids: CSALDRVGGYTF.

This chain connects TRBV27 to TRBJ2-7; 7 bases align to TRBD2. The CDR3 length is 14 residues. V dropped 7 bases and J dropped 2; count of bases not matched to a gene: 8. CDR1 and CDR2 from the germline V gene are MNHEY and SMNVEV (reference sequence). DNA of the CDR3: TGTGCCAGCATCGCGACTAGCACCACCTACGAGCAGTACTTC. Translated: CASIATSTTYEQYF.

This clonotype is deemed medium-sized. CDR3 amino acids: CASSSGRGAEPSYEQYF. For the CDR3, the DNA is TGTGCCAGCAGTTCTGGGCGGGGGGCGGAACCCTCCTACGAGCAGTACTTC. J is TRBJ2-7 and V is TRBV6-5, with 8 bases identical to TRBD2. V trimming: 4 bases; J trimming: 0 bases; junction bases outside the gene matches: 11. Per germline, CDR1 MNHEY and CDR2 SVGAGI. This CDR3 comprises 17 residues.

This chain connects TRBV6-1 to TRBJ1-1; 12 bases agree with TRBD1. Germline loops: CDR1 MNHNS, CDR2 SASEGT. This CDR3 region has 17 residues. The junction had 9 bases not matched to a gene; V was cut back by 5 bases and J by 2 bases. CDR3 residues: CASSPGRDRGRNTEAFF. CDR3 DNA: TGTGCCAGCAGTCCAGGCCGGGACAGGGGGCGAAACACTGAAGCTTTCTTT.

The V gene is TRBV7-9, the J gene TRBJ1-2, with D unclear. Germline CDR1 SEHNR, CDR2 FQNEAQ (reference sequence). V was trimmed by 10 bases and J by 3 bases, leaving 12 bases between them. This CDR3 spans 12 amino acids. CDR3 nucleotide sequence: TGTGCCACGATGGCCGGAGACTATGGCTACACCTTC. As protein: CATMAGDYGYTF.

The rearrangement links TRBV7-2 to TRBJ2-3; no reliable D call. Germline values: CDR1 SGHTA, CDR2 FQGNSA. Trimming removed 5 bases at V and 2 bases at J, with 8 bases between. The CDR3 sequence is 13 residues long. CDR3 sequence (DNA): TGTGCCAGCAGCCTACGTAACACAGATACGCAGTATTTT. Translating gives CASSLRNTDTQYF.

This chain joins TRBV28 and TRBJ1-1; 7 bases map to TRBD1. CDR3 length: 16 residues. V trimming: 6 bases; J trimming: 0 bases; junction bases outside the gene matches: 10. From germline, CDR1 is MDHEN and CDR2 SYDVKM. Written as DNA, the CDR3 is TGTGCCAGCAGCCAAGCACCACAGGGGATGAACACTGAAGCTTTCTTT. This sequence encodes CASSQAPQGMNTEAFF.